A single sample is the source of the 3 T cell receptor beta chains below, sequenced in a study of T cell responses to AZD1222 COVID-19 vaccine (dated by TCRdb to the early 2020s). The library was obtained by the immunoSEQ multiplex PCR assay. In its TCRdb copy, this immuneACCESS table keeps in-frame sequences only and misses some clones. Where compared with another copy, unresolved V genes explain less than half of these, and the others have no known cause. A total of about 88,000 clones appear in this sample, roughly nine tenths of them only once. About 5% of the sample lies in the top ten. The meaning of the sample's time point label: about 28 days (+/-7) after the second vaccine dose. Here the sequenced sample was peripheral blood, taken 28 days after the second AZD1222 dose. The receptors here all came from an adult who received the AZD1222 COVID-19 vaccine.

This rearrangement joins TRBV21-1 to TRBJ1-5. TRBV21-1 is designated a pseudogene. This CDR3 has 18 amino acids. The CDR3 bases are TGTGCCAGCAGCAAAGATTATCCGGGGGACAACTTCAATCAGCCCCAGCATTTT. Protein product: CASSKDYPGDNFNQPQHF.

The V and J genes are TRBV7-2 and TRBJ1-3; D may be TRBD1 (5 bases). V gave up 4 bases and J gave up 7 bases, with 20 bases separating them. CDR1 is SGHTA and CDR2 is FQGNSA in the germline V gene. This CDR3 comprises 16 residues. CDR3: CASSSIPHREGNTIYF. The CDR3 nucleotides read TGTGCCAGCAGCTCTATCCCCCACCGGGAGGGGAACACCATATATTTT.

The V gene is TRBV19, the J gene TRBJ2-1, with 10 positions matching TRBD2. The CDR3 extends over 16 amino acids. The germline V gene has CDR1 LNHDA and CDR2 SQIVND (reference sequence). The V gene end was trimmed by 2 bases and the J gene end by 10 bases; junction bases not matched to a gene: 11. Here the CDR3 reads CASSIILSGGAKEQFF. CDR3 bases: TGTGCCAGTAGTATAATACTAAGCGGGGGGGCCAAGGAGCAGTTCTTC.